This T cell receptor beta chain was captured by sequencing in a study of blood T cell repertoires in COVID-19. After removal of 3 bases from V and 1 base from J, the junction contained 10 bases not matched to a gene. This CDR3 has 18 residues. Germline CDR1 PRHDT, CDR2 FYEKMQ (reference sequence). Sequencing used immunoSEQ multiplex PCR; TCRdb keeps in-frame clones, though not all of them. This sample has a few hundred thousand clones; more than 85% occur once, and the top ten carry 1%. The sequencing sample was made of PBMCs or T cells enriched from blood (not recorded which). The genes are TRBV13 and TRBJ2-4; 9 bases fit TRBD1. This receptor was taken from a woman aged 25 to 45 who had recovered from COVID-19. This CDR3 reads CASSLIRTGERAKNIQYF. CDR3 sequence (DNA): TGTGCCAGCAGCTTGATACGGACAGGGGAGCGCGCCAAAAACATTCAGTACTTC.